The 27 T cell receptor beta chains below all came from one sample that was sequenced in a study of T-cell reconstitution after alpha-beta-depleted transplantation in children. The authors prepared the TCRbeta library with unique molecular identifiers. TCRdb re-called the PCR reads through MiXCR, storing one row per CDR3 protein. The sample consists of about 420,000 distinct CDR3 sequences, about 17% of them appearing once. The starting material was PBMCs, mostly from graft donor cells, obtained 360 days after TCRalphabeta/CD19-depleted stem cell transplant. The receptors were sampled from a boy less than two years old who had a stem cell transplant for Wiskott-Aldrich syndrome, so the T cells may come from the graft donor.

In its sample, this clonotype was seen many times. This chain uses TRBV28 with TRBJ2-3, with D hard to call. The CDR3 runs 11 residues. In germline, CDR1 is MDHEN, CDR2 SYDVKM. V lost 5 bases, J lost 7 bases, and 7 bases lay in between. CDR3 sequence: CASSQTYTQYF. CDR3 in DNA: TGTGCCAGCAGTCAGACATATACGCAGTATTTT.

This sequence joins TRBV10-3 and TRBJ1-5, with 8 bases fitting TRBD1. This CDR3 region has 13 residues. The trim removed 8 bases at V and 7 bases at J, leaving 7 bases unmatched. The germline V gene has CDR1 ENHRY and CDR2 SYGVKD. The CDR3 loop reads CAIARQGLQPQHF. For the CDR3, the DNA is TGTGCCATCGCCCGACAGGGGCTCCAGCCCCAGCATTTT.

In this sample, this clonotype turned up many times. The chain combines TRBV28 with TRBJ2-1; 10 nucleotides align to TRBD1. V lost 5 bases, J lost 4 bases, and 5 bases stayed unmatched. The germline V gene has CDR1 MDHEN and CDR2 SYDVKM. This CDR3 has 15 amino acids. The CDR3 loop reads CASSLRTGGYNEQFF. The CDR3 coding sequence is TGTGCCAGCAGTCTAAGGACAGGGGGTTACAATGAGCAGTTCTTC.

This clonotype turned up a few times. The chain carries TRBV4-1 and TRBJ1-2; the match to TRBD1 covers 7 bases. V trimming: 1 base; J trimming: 10 bases; junction bases outside the gene matches: 9. The CDR3 sequence is 14 residues long. The germline V gene encodes CDR1 MGHRA and CDR2 YSYEKL. The CDR3 bases are TGCGCCAGCAGCCAAGGTTTGAGACAGGGATTCTACACCTTC. As protein: CASSQGLRQGFYTF.

The chain links TRBV4-1 to TRBJ2-3; D gene unclear. The CDR3 spans 16 residues. V lost 4 bases to trimming and J lost 3 bases, with 17 bases between them. The germline gives CDR1 MGHRA, CDR2 YSYEKL. In DNA form, the CDR3 reads TGCGCCAGCAGCCGGGGTTCGAGGCTTCTAACAGATACGCAGTATTTT. Residues: CASSRGSRLLTDTQYF.

This clonotype was recorded many times. The rearrangement uses TRBV7-2 and TRBJ2-1; D perhaps matches TRBD2 (5 bases). The V end lost 3 bases, the J end lost 10 bases, and 10 bases lay between the germline ends. The CDR3 runs 12 residues. Germline V lookup: CDR1 SGHTA, CDR2 FQGNSA. DNA for the CDR3: TGTGCCAGCAGCTTCTTGAAGCGGGAGCAGTTCTTC. As protein: CASSFLKREQFF.

This clonotype was picked up a small number of times. The genes are TRBV6-5 and TRBJ1-6; TRBD1 aligns across 8 bases. The CDR3 is 16 residues long. V trimming: 1 base; J trimming: 9 bases; junction bases outside the gene matches: 8. The germline V gene has CDR1 MNHEY and CDR2 SVGAGI. DNA of the CDR3: TGTGCCAGCAGTTACTTTTGGACAGGGTCGGGTTCACCCCTCCACTTT. Encoded protein: CASSYFWTGSGSPLHF.

The chain joins TRBV7-2 to TRBJ2-4, with 7 positions matching TRBD2. This CDR3 comprises 15 residues. J lost 2 bases, V lost 2 bases, and 3 bases had no gene match. The germline V gene has CDR1 SGHTA and CDR2 FQGNSA. The CDR3 loop is CASSLWRESKNIQYF. The CDR3 region has the DNA TGTGCCAGCAGCTTATGGCGGGAGTCCAAAAACATTCAGTACTTC.

The chain carries TRBV2 and TRBJ2-3, with D unresolved. The V end lost 7 bases, the J end lost 3 bases, and 8 bases lay between the germline ends. CDR1 and CDR2 (germline): SNHLY, FYNNEI. The length of the CDR3 is 12 residues. The CDR3 DNA sequence: TGTGCCAGCAAAACGGAGACAGATACGCAGTATTTT. This sequence encodes CASKTETDTQYF.

The V gene is TRBV12-3 or TRBV12-4, the J gene TRBJ2-2; maybe TRBD2 (6 bases). The CDR3 is 15 amino acids. Trimming shortened V by 6 bases and J by 4 bases, and 15 bases separated the two germline ends. The CDR3 DNA sequence: TGTGCCAGCAGCAATAAAGGCGGGATCACCGGGGAGCTGTTTTTT. This sequence encodes CASSNKGGITGELFF.

CDR3 residues: CSVGKDRYEQYF. CDR3 sequence (DNA): TGCAGCGTTGGAAAAGACCGCTACGAGCAGTACTTC. The chain has TRBV29-1 and TRBJ2-7; D gene uncertain. Per the germline V gene, CDR1 is SQVTM and CDR2 is ANQGSEA. Trimming removed 4 bases from V and 3 bases from J, with 10 bases in between. CDR3 length: 12 residues.

This clonotype has more than one count but fewer than ten. The chain uses TRBV6-6 and TRBJ1-5, with D possibly matching TRBD1 (5 bases). The germline V gene encodes CDR1 MNHNY and CDR2 SVGAGI (reference sequence). This CDR3 comprises 13 residues. The V and J ends lost 7 bases and 3 bases respectively, with 10 bases between them. CDR3 sequence: CASIRGDNQPQHF. In DNA, the CDR3 is TGTGCCAGCATCCGGGGCGACAATCAGCCCCAGCATTTT.

J is TRBJ2-1 and V is TRBV7-2, with 9 bases matching TRBD2. The germline CDR1 and CDR2 sequences are SGHTA and FQGNSA. V shed 0 bases, J shed 7 bases, and the junction held 7 bases outside the gene matches. The CDR3 totals 16 residues. This CDR3 reads CASSLALSGRSNEQFF. CDR3 coding DNA: TGTGCCAGCAGCTTAGCACTCAGCGGGAGGTCGAATGAGCAGTTCTTC.

This clonotype has ten or more counts. The chain joins TRBV29-1 to TRBJ2-7, with D unclear. Trimming shortened V by 5 bases and J by 2 bases, and 16 bases separated the two germline ends. This CDR3 contains 14 residues. Germline assignment: CDR1 SQVTM and CDR2 ANQGSEA. The CDR3: CSVTAVGDAYEQYF. In DNA form, the CDR3 reads TGCAGCGTTACAGCTGTCGGAGACGCCTACGAGCAGTACTTC.

The chain couples TRBV25-1 to TRBJ1-1; D ambiguous. The CDR3 has 14 residues. Germline CDR1 MGHDK, CDR2 SYGVNS. Trimming stripped 3 bases from V and 5 bases from J, with 13 bases between. CDR3 coding DNA: TGTGCCAGCAGTGACCTAGCGGGAGGGACTGAAGCTTTCTTT. As protein: CASSDLAGGTEAFF.

This clonotype was detected a few times. The chain uses TRBV10-3 and TRBJ2-1; a weak D match, TRBD2 (5 bases). The germline V gene encodes CDR1 ENHRY and CDR2 SYGVKD. V was cut by 7 bases and J by 6 bases, with 13 bases left in between. The CDR3 spans 13 residues. The DNA for the CDR3 is TGTGCCATCAAACTAGGTGCCCTCAATGAGCAGTTCTTC. Protein sequence: CAIKLGALNEQFF.

This clonotype has just a few counts. This chain connects TRBV5-1 to TRBJ2-7; 8 positions agree with TRBD1. This CDR3 is built from 15 residues. Germline-derived CDR1 and CDR2 are SGHRS and YFSETQ. J gave up 3 bases and V 0 bases, and 5 bases lay outside the gene matches. CDR3 coding DNA: TGCGCCAGCAGCTTGGGGGGACAGGCGCACTACGAGCAGTACTTC. Translating gives CASSLGGQAHYEQYF.

The V call is TRBV12-3 or TRBV12-4, the J call TRBJ2-2; D unclear. V gave up 0 bases and J gave up 5 bases, with 4 bases separating them. CDR3 length: 13 residues. This chain's CDR3 is CASSLATTGELFF. The CDR3 nucleotides read TGTGCCAGCAGTTTAGCTACTACCGGGGAGCTGTTTTTT.

The table lists this clonotype with a few counts. This rearrangement joins TRBV2 to TRBJ2-1; TRBD1 agrees at 8 bases. The CDR3 totals 16 residues. The ends lost 6 bases at V and 5 bases at J; junction bases unmatched: 12. Germline values: CDR1 SNHLY, CDR2 FYNNEI. Here the CDR3 reads CASSPPSRTGNNEQFF. As DNA, the CDR3 is TGTGCCAGCAGCCCCCCGAGTCGGACAGGGAACAATGAGCAGTTCTTC.

The chain has TRBV29-1 and TRBJ1-2; the match to TRBD1 covers 9 bases. Losses at the gene ends were 6 bases for V and 4 bases for J; bases not matched to a gene: 6. CDR3 size: 13 residues. Germline lookup yields CDR1 SQVTM and CDR2 ANQGSEA. In DNA form, the CDR3 reads TGCAGCGTACCAAGACAGGGGGGCTATGGCTACACCTTC. Translating it yields CSVPRQGGYGYTF.

The V gene is TRBV5-1, the J gene TRBJ2-5; the D call may be TRBD1 or TRBD2 (6 bases each). The CDR3 length is 15 residues. Trimming shortened V by 3 bases and J by 2 bases, and 14 bases separated the two germline ends. Looked up from germline, CDR1 is SGHRS and CDR2 is YFSETQ. CDR3 coding DNA: TGCGCCAGCAGCTCTCTACAGGGAGGACAAGAGACCCAGTACTTC. It codes for CASSSLQGGQETQYF. The full variable domain, rest sourced from reference TRBV5-1 and TRBJ2-5, is KAGVTQTPRYLIKTRGQQVTLSCSPISGHRSVSWYQQTPGQGLQFLFEYFSETQRNKGNFPGRFSGRQFSNSRSEMNVSTLELGDSALYLCASSSLQGGQETQYFGPGTRLLVL.

This clonotype was counted ten times or more. This chain joins TRBV24-1 and TRBJ2-2; 9 bases are shared with TRBD1. V lost 7 bases to trimming and J lost 6 bases; unmatched junction nucleotides: 5. This CDR3 is 14 amino acids long. CDR1 is KGHDR and CDR2 is SFDVKD in the germline V gene. The CDR3 reads CATRSGTGSGELFF. The CDR3 nucleotides read TGTGCCACCAGATCCGGGACAGGGTCCGGGGAGCTGTTTTTT.

This clonotype was seen a few times. The rearrangement links TRBV6-5 to TRBJ2-5, with TRBD1 matching 7 bases. This CDR3 spans 16 amino acids. Germline V gene sequence: CDR1 MNHEY, CDR2 SVGAGI. Trimming took 4 bases from V and 5 from J; bases not matched to a gene: 13. The CDR3 spells CASSSTLTGLKETQYF. CDR3 nucleotide sequence: TGTGCCAGCAGTTCTACTTTGACAGGGTTGAAGGAGACCCAGTACTTC.

The table lists this clonotype with a count of one. The chain joins TRBV29-1 to TRBJ2-3; perhaps TRBD1 as D (6 bases). Looked up from germline, CDR1 is SQVTM and CDR2 is ANQGSEA. The CDR3 spans 13 residues. V shed 3 bases and J shed 3 bases, with 10 bases lying between them. The CDR3 protein is CSVDRGGTDTQYF. In nucleotides, the CDR3 is TGCAGCGTTGACAGGGGCGGGACAGATACGCAGTATTTT.

This sequence joins TRBV6-5 and TRBJ2-1; possibly TRBD2 for D (6 bases). The CDR3 runs 14 residues. Germline V gene lookup returns CDR1 MNHEY and CDR2 SVGAGI. The V end lost 0 bases, the J end lost 5 bases, and 8 bases lay between the germline ends. Written as DNA, the CDR3 is TGTGCCAGCAGTTACTCTAGCGGTAACAATGAGCAGTTCTTC. Its translation: CASSYSSGNNEQFF.

The chain is built from TRBV9 and TRBJ2-5; 8 positions agree with TRBD1. Trimming removed 2 bases from V and 3 bases from J; junction bases left unmatched: 0. This CDR3 has 13 amino acids. Looked up from germline, CDR1 is SGDLS and CDR2 is YYNGEE. The CDR3 loop is CASSVDREETQYF. The CDR3 DNA is TGTGCCAGCAGCGTGGACAGGGAAGAGACCCAGTACTTC.

The chain carries TRBV6-2 or TRBV6-3 and TRBJ2-7, with 7 bases identical to TRBD1. The CDR3 contains 13 residues. Looked up from germline, CDR1 is MNHEY and CDR2 is SVGEGT. V shed 9 bases and J 6 bases; nucleotides not matched to a gene: 11. The CDR3 DNA reads as TGTGCCAGTGCCCGCTGGGGGACAGTCGAGCAGTACTTC. This gives the protein CASARWGTVEQYF.